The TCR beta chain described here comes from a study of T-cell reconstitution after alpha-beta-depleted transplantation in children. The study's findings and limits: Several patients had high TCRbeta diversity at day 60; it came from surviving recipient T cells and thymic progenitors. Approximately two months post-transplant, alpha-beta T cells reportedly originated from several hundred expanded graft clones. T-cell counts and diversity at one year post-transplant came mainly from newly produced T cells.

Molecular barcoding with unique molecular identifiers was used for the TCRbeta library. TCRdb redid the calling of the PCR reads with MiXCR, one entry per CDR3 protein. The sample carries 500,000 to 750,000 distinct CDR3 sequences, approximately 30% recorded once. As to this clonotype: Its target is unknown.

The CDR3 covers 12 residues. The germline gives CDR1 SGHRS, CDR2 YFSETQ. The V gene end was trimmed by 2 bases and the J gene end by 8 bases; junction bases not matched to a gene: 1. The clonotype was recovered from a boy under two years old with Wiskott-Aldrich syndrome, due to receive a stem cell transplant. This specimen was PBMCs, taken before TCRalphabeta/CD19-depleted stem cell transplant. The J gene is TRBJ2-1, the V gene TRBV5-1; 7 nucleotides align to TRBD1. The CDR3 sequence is CASSLTGDEQFF. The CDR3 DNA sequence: TGCGCCAGCAGCTTAACAGGGGATGAGCAGTTCTTC.